The 19 T cell receptor beta chains below were found in one sample sequenced in a study of T cells in Graves' hyperthyroidism and ophthalmopathy. RNA transcripts served as the template for amplifying TCR beta CDR3 regions. The TCR CDR3 first-round RT-PCR relied on the HTBI primer set. TCRdb reprocessed the multiplex PCR reads via MiXCR and lists one record per CDR3 protein. The sample lists approximately 210,000 distinct CDR3 sequences, approximately 17% occurring once. Sample: blood. The receptors originated from a man aged 45-65 years with Graves' hyperthyroidism.

The chain couples TRBV24-1 to TRBJ2-6; D ambiguous. V was shortened by 4 bases and J by 2 bases, with 5 bases between the two germline ends. There are 14 residues in the CDR3. The germline V gene encodes CDR1 KGHDR and CDR2 SFDVKD. The CDR3 coding sequence is TGTGCCACCAGTGACTCTGCTGGGGCCAACGTCCTGACTTTC. This sequence encodes CATSDSAGANVLTF.

CDR3 coding DNA: TGTGCCACACGGACTAGCTCGCAACAGGCGGAGCAGTTCTTC. This translates into CATRTSSQQAEQFF. This sequence joins TRBV19 and TRBJ2-1; 8 bases align to TRBD2. The CDR3 covers 14 residues. CDR1 is LNHDA, CDR2 SQIVND, per germline (reference sequence). The junction had 15 bases not matched to a gene; V was cut back by 10 bases and J by 10 bases. Looking up the rest from reference TRBV19 and TRBJ2-1 gives the full variable domain: DGGITQSPKYLFRKEGQNVTLSCEQNLNHDAMYWYRQDPGQGLRLIYYSQIVNDFQKGDIAEGYSVSREKKESFPLTVTSAQKNPTAFYLCATRTSSQQAEQFFGPGTRLTVL.

This clonotype showed up just a few times. J is TRBJ1-3 and V is TRBV29-1; D unclear. This CDR3 is 12 amino acids long. CDR1 and CDR2 (germline): SQVTM, ANQGSEA. Trimming took 4 bases from V and 0 from J, leaving 4 bases between them. CDR3 region: CSVVSSGNTIYF. CDR3 sequence (DNA): TGCAGCGTTGTGTCCTCTGGAAACACCATATATTTT.

The V and J genes are TRBV4-1 and TRBJ1-5, with 8 positions matching TRBD1. J was trimmed by 6 bases and V by 7 bases; bases with no gene match: 17. The germline CDR1 and CDR2 sequences are MGHRA and YSYEKL. This CDR3 has 17 amino acids. The CDR3: CASTPGTGLFKGQPQHF. The DNA of the CDR3 is TGCGCCAGCACCCCCGGGACAGGTCTATTTAAAGGTCAGCCCCAGCATTTT.

The chain carries TRBV11-1 and TRBJ2-7; 9 bases are a match to TRBD2. V lost 5 bases, J lost 5 bases, and 10 bases stayed unmatched. Germline lookup yields CDR1 SGHAT and CDR2 FQDESV (reference sequence). CDR3 length: 15 amino acids. The CDR3 DNA is TGTGCCAGCAGCATCTGGACTAGCGAAATAGACGAGCAGTACTTC. Protein sequence: CASSIWTSEIDEQYF. Full variable domain (missing parts from reference TRBV11-1 and TRBJ2-7): EAEVAQSPRYKITEKSQAVAFWCDPISGHATLYWYRQILGQGPELLVQFQDESVVDDSQLPKDRFSAERLKGVDSTLKIQPAELGDSAMYLCASSIWTSEIDEQYFGPGTRLTVT.

Many counts were recorded for this clonotype. The chain carries TRBV27 and TRBJ2-7; possible D gene TRBD1, 6 bases. V lost 6 bases to trimming and J lost 4 bases, with 19 bases between them. Germline V CDR1 and CDR2: MNHEY, SMNVEV (reference sequence). The CDR3 consists of 15 residues. Here the CDR3 reads CASRQLLGQKYEQYF. Here the CDR3 DNA reads TGTGCCAGCAGACAACTGCTCGGACAGAAATACGAGCAGTACTTC.

This clonotype has more than one count but fewer than ten. The chain couples TRBV5-6 to TRBJ2-7; 8 bases are a match to TRBD2. The CDR3 has 16 residues. Losses at the gene ends were 4 bases for V and 7 bases for J; bases not matched to a gene: 16. Germline V gives CDR1 SGHDT, CDR2 YYEEEE. The DNA of the CDR3 is TGTGCCAGCAGCGCCGCCCTCGCGGGAGGCCGCCGGGAGCAGTACTTC. This codes for CASSAALAGGRREQYF.

About this clonotype: A read error may account for a junction end that differs from germline. J is TRBJ2-1 and V is TRBV2; no clear D. This CDR3 contains 13 residues. Germline V lookup: CDR1 SNHLY, CDR2 FYNNEI. In DNA form, the CDR3 reads TGTGCCGGCAGTGACATCTCCGGCAATGAGCAGTTCTTC. This gives the protein CAGSDISGNEQFF.

This chain connects TRBV5-4 to TRBJ1-1; 11 bases map to TRBD1. The J segment lost 5 bases and the V segment lost 2 bases, leaving 5 bases of the junction unmatched. Germline assignment: CDR1 SGHNT and CDR2 YYREEE (reference sequence). The CDR3 consists of 15 residues. CDR3 coding DNA: TGTGCCAGCAGCTTAGGACAGGGGGCGATGACTGAAGCTTTCTTT. The encoded protein is CASSLGQGAMTEAFF.

This clonotype was seen a few times. The chain combines TRBV4-1 with TRBJ2-5, with 14 bases that match TRBD2. CDR1 MGHRA and CDR2 YSYEKL come from the germline V gene. The CDR3 runs to 17 residues. The ends lost 0 bases at V and 4 bases at J; junction bases unmatched: 4. The CDR3 reads CASSQETSGRAGETQYF. The CDR3 nucleotides are TGCGCCAGCAGCCAAGAGACTAGCGGGAGGGCCGGAGAGACCCAGTACTTC.

V gene TRBV10-2 combines with J gene TRBJ2-5, with a tentative D call TRBD2 (6 bases). The CDR3 runs to 13 residues. The V gene lost 7 bases and the J gene lost 6 bases, with 15 bases spanning the gap. The germline V gene encodes CDR1 WSHSY and CDR2 SAAADI. CDR3 residues: CASNWGVGKTQYF. CDR3 DNA: TGCGCCAGCAACTGGGGGGTCGGAAAGACCCAGTACTTC.

This clonotype occurred many times. Here the CDR3 DNA reads TGTGCCAGCAGCAGAGAACTAGGGCAGTTCTTC. This sequence encodes CASSRELGQFF. This chain joins TRBV7-9 and TRBJ2-1; a weak D match, TRBD2 (5 bases). Germline CDR1 is SEHNR and CDR2 is FQNEAQ (reference sequence). CDR3 length: 11 amino acids. Trimming took 5 bases from V and 12 from J, leaving 11 bases between them.

This clonotype was recorded many times. DNA for the CDR3: TGTGCCAGCAGCCGACCGGGACTAGCGACAAGCTCCTACGAGCAGTACTTC. Translation: CASSRPGLATSSYEQYF. J is TRBJ2-7 and V is TRBV7-2; 10 bases align to TRBD2. Germline CDR1 SGHTA, CDR2 FQGNSA. This CDR3 is built from 17 residues. Trimming took 5 bases from V and 0 from J; bases not matched to a gene: 10. Complete variable domain (other parts from reference TRBV7-2 and TRBJ2-7): GAGVSQSPSNKVTEKGKDVELRCDPISGHTALYWYRQSLGQGLEFLIYFQGNSAPDKSGLPSDRFSAERTGGSVSTLTIQRTQQEDSAVYLCASSRPGLATSSYEQYFGPGTRLTVT.

This chain joins TRBV6-1 and TRBJ1-1; TRBD1 agrees at 8 bases. Losses at the gene ends were 5 bases for V and 11 bases for J; bases not matched to a gene: 10. Germline-derived CDR1 and CDR2 are MNHNS and SASEGT. This CDR3 is 13 amino acids long. CDR3 DNA sequence: TGTGCCAGCAGTCCGCTGACAGGGGCATCGGCTTTCTTT. Protein product: CASSPLTGASAFF.

The chain joins TRBV28 to TRBJ2-3, with D hard to call. Germline assignment: CDR1 MDHEN and CDR2 SYDVKM. This CDR3 is 16 amino acids long. V lost 1 base to trimming and J lost 3 bases, with 14 bases between them. Here the CDR3 DNA reads TGTGCCAGCAGTTTATTAACCCTTAAGGCGACAGATACGCAGTATTTT. Its translation: CASSLLTLKATDTQYF.

This clonotype came up many times. The J gene is TRBJ2-5, the V gene TRBV7-9; 12 bases agree with TRBD2. Germline CDR1 reads SEHNR; CDR2 reads FQNEAQ (reference sequence). The V and J ends lost 2 bases and 4 bases, in that order; junction bases with no gene match: 2. The CDR3 spans 15 residues. The CDR3 DNA reads TGTGCCAGCAGCTTACTAGCGGGAGGGAGAGAGACCCAGTACTTC. Translating it yields CASSLLAGGRETQYF.

In its sample, this clonotype was seen many times. The chain combines TRBV6-2 or TRBV6-3 with TRBJ2-1; 9 nucleotides line up with TRBD2. Looked up from germline, CDR1 is MNHEY and CDR2 is SVGEGT. J lost 10 bases, V lost 6 bases, and 16 bases had no gene match. The CDR3 sequence is 16 residues long. CDR3 region: CASSPLAGVGFREQFF. The CDR3 bases are TGTGCCAGCAGCCCGTTAGCGGGAGTTGGATTTAGGGAGCAGTTCTTC.

This clonotype was picked up many times. The rearrangement joins TRBV7-2 to TRBJ2-7, with a possible D match to TRBD1 (5 bases). This CDR3 is built from 14 residues. Between the trimmed V and J ends, which lost 0 bases and 4 bases, there was a span of 10 bases. Germline assignment: CDR1 SGHTA and CDR2 FQGNSA. The CDR3 region is CASSLAKGLYEQYF. In nucleotides, the CDR3 is TGTGCCAGCAGCTTAGCGAAGGGGCTTTACGAGCAGTACTTC.

This chain connects TRBV13 to TRBJ2-5, with 7 bases aligning to TRBD2. The V segment lost 5 bases and the J segment 7 bases; nucleotides outside the gene matches: 13. CDR1 PRHDT and CDR2 FYEKMQ come from the germline V gene (reference sequence). CDR3 size: 15 residues. CDR3 DNA: TGTGCCAGCAGCAACACTAGCGTTCGTCTTGGGACCCAGTACTTC. Translation: CASSNTSVRLGTQYF.